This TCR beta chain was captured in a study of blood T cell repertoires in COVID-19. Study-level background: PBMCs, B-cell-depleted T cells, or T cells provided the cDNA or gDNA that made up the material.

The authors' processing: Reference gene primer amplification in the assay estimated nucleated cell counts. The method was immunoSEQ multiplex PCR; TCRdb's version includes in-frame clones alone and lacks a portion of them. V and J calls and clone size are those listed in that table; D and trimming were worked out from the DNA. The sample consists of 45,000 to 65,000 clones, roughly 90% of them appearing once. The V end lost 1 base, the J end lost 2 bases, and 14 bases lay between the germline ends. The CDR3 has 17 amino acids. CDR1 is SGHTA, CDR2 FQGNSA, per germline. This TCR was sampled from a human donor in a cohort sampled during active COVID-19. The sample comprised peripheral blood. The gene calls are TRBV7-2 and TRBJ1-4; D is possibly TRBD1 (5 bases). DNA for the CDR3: TGTGCCAGCAGCTTAGTTTGGAGGGGCCCGACTAATGAAAAACTGTTTTTT. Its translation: CASSLVWRGPTNEKLFF.